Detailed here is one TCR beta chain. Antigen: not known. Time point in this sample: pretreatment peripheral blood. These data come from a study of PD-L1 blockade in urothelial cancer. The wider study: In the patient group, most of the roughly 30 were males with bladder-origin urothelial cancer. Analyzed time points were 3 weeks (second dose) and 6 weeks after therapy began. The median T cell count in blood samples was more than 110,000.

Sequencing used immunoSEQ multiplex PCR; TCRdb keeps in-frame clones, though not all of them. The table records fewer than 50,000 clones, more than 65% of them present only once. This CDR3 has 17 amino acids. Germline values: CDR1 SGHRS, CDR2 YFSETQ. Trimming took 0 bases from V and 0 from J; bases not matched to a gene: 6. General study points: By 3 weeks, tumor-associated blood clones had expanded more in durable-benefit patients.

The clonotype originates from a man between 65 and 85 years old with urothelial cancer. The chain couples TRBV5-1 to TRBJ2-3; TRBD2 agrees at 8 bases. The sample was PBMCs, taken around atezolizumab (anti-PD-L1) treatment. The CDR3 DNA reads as TGCGCCAGCAGCTTGGTAGCGCGGGAGGCTAGCACAGATACGCAGTATTTT. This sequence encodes CASSLVAREASTDTQYF.